This TCR beta chain was obtained from a study of T cell changes during pregnancy in multiple sclerosis. This CDR3 spans 15 amino acids. The germline gives CDR1 LNHDA, CDR2 SQIVND (reference sequence). Trimming left V 5 bases short and J 6 bases short, with 16 bases between. The repertoire was sequenced with immunoSEQ multiplex PCR; TCRdb's copy has only in-frame clones and lacks some. Of approximately 90,000 clones in the sample, around 94% are singletons; the top ten hold approximately 0.8%. The receptor's source is a female donor with multiple sclerosis, enrolled in a pregnancy study. Specimen: peripheral blood, collected in the third trimester of pregnancy. The J gene is TRBJ2-2, the V gene TRBV19; tentatively, D is TRBD1 (5 bases). CDR3 bases: TGTGCCAGTAGTCCCTGGGGCGCTAGTTCCGGGGAGCTGTTTTTT. This gives the protein CASSPWGASSGELFF.